The 26 T cell receptor beta chains listed next were all sequenced from one sample in a study of PD-1 blockade in classical Hodgkin lymphoma. The table came from immunoSEQ multiplex PCR; TCRdb's copy has only in-frame clones and leaves some out. The table shows 30,000 to 40,000 clones, with more than 85% occurring only once. As to time point: newly diagnosed, previously untreated cHL patient sample. Researchers used magnetic negative selection to pull out pure CD4+ T cells from thawed PBMCs. The sequenced sample consisted of CD4+ T cells from blood. The receptors originated from a human donor with classical Hodgkin lymphoma.

This chain links TRBV14 with TRBJ2-7; 9 bases are shared with TRBD1. After removal of 0 bases from V and 2 bases from J, the junction contained 11 bases not matched to a gene. The CDR3 covers 18 residues. The germline V gene has CDR1 SGHDN and CDR2 FVKESK. The CDR3: CASSQDYWTGTGTYEQYF. The CDR3 DNA sequence: TGTGCCAGCAGCCAAGACTATTGGACCGGGACAGGGACCTACGAGCAGTACTTC.

The V and J genes are TRBV7-2 and TRBJ2-6; D is unclear. V lost 0 bases to trimming and J lost 3 bases, with 9 bases between them. This CDR3 comprises 16 residues. Germline V gene sequence: CDR1 SGHTA, CDR2 FQGNSA. The CDR3 protein is CASSLAPAIGANVLTF. CDR3 DNA sequence: TGTGCCAGCAGCTTAGCACCCGCAATTGGGGCCAACGTCCTGACTTTC.

This sequence joins TRBV6-6 and TRBJ2-5; unclear D gene. CDR3 length equals 11 residues. The ends were cut back, 6 bases at V and 4 bases at J, with 6 bases in the middle. Germline V CDR1 and CDR2: MNHNY, SVGAGI (reference sequence). This chain's CDR3 is CASRRRETQYF. The CDR3 bases are TGTGCCAGCAGACGAAGAGAGACCCAGTACTTC.

J is TRBJ1-1 and V is TRBV21-1; the D call in the table, TRBD1, was not verified against the DNA. TRBV21-1 is tagged as a pseudogene. This CDR3 spans 15 amino acids. The CDR3 DNA sequence: TGTGCCAGCAGCAGACACAGGGGACAGAACACTGAAGCTTTCTTT. Amino acids: CASSRHRGQNTEAFF.

The V call is TRBV6-1, the J call TRBJ1-2, with 9 bases that match TRBD1. After removal of 5 bases from V and 6 bases from J, the junction contained 7 bases not matched to a gene. From germline, CDR1 is MNHNS and CDR2 SASEGT. CDR3 length: 14 amino acids. This CDR3 reads CASSPTGTGHGYTF. In nucleotides, the CDR3 is TGTGCCAGCAGTCCAACCGGGACAGGGCATGGCTACACCTTC.

This chain joins TRBV5-1 and TRBJ2-7; 8 bases align to TRBD2. Germline V gene sequence: CDR1 SGHRS, CDR2 YFSETQ. This CDR3 has 15 amino acids. V was clipped by 3 bases and J by 3 bases; unmatched bases: 8. CDR3 sequence (DNA): TGCGCCAGCAGCTCCCTAACGGGGGGGCTCTACGAGCAGTACTTC. Translation gives CASSSLTGGLYEQYF.

The chain employs TRBV5-1 and TRBJ2-7, with TRBD1 as a possible D gene (8 bases). Between the trimmed V and J ends, which lost 3 bases and 4 bases, there was a span of 14 bases. From germline, CDR1 is SGHRS and CDR2 YFSETQ. The CDR3 is made up of 14 amino acids. The CDR3 loop is CASSWGGQVYEQYF. The CDR3 coding sequence is TGCGCCAGCAGCTGGGGGGGACAGGTTTACGAGCAGTACTTC.

The chain recombines TRBV4-2 with TRBJ2-1, with unresolved D. Trimming cost V 1 base and J 4 bases, with 14 bases left between them. The CDR3 is 16 amino acids. CDR1 LGHNA and CDR2 YNFKEQ come from the germline V gene. This chain's CDR3 is CASSQASVERYNEQFF. CDR3 bases: TGTGCCAGCAGCCAAGCATCGGTAGAGAGATACAATGAGCAGTTCTTC.

The V and J genes are TRBV19 and TRBJ1-1, with 7 nucleotides matching TRBD1. After removal of 6 bases from V and 4 bases from J, the junction contained 14 bases not matched to a gene. CDR1 is LNHDA, CDR2 SQIVND, per germline (reference sequence). The CDR3 runs to 16 residues. In DNA form, the CDR3 reads TGTGCCAGTAGCTCCTTCTCGCGGCAGGGGGGCACTGAAGCTTTCTTT. Protein sequence: CASSSFSRQGGTEAFF.

This chain uses TRBV18 with TRBJ2-7, with 9 nucleotides matching TRBD1. After removal of 6 bases from V and 6 bases from J, the junction contained 18 bases not matched to a gene. This CDR3 has 17 amino acids. CDR1 and CDR2 (germline): KGHSH, LQKENI. The CDR3 coding sequence is TGTGCCAGCTCGCGGGGTATCGCCGGGACAGGGAATGGCGAGCAGTACTTC. It codes for CASSRGIAGTGNGEQYF.

V and J are TRBV7-7 and TRBJ2-5; 7 bases match TRBD2. The germline V gene has CDR1 SSHAT and CDR2 FNYEAQ (reference sequence). With V trimmed by 1 base and J by 1 base, 6 bases remained unmatched. The length of the CDR3 is 16 residues. The CDR3 region has the DNA TGTGCCAGCAGCTTAGACCCAGCGGGGCGCCAAGAGACCCAGTACTTC. Translation gives CASSLDPAGRQETQYF.

The chain couples TRBV2 to TRBJ1-5; D unresolved. The CDR3 extends over 13 amino acids. V dropped 6 bases and J dropped 10 bases, with 16 bases sitting between them. Germline V gene sequence: CDR1 SNHLY, CDR2 FYNNEI. The CDR3: CASRILLISPQHF. Here the CDR3 DNA reads TGTGCCAGCAGGATACTATTAATCAGCCCCCAGCATTTT.

The rearrangement joins TRBV4-3 to TRBJ2-3; no firm D call. CDR1 is LGHNA and CDR2 is YSLEER in the germline V gene. The CDR3 totals 14 residues. V lost 0 bases, J lost 5 bases, and 9 bases lay in between. CDR3 in amino acids: CASSQDLRRDTQYF. CDR3 bases: TGCGCCAGCAGCCAAGATTTGAGACGAGATACGCAGTATTTT.

This chain joins TRBV10-3 and TRBJ1-1, with a weak D call TRBD1 (6 bases). Per the germline V gene, CDR1 is ENHRY and CDR2 is SYGVKD. V was trimmed by 6 bases and J by 0 bases, leaving 8 bases between them. The length of the CDR3 is 13 residues. CDR3 nucleotide sequence: TGTGCCATCAGGGGACAATTGAACACTGAAGCTTTCTTT. Amino acid sequence: CAIRGQLNTEAFF.

V usage is TRBV2 and J usage is TRBJ2-1, with 8 nucleotides matching TRBD2. The V segment lost 4 bases and the J segment 4 bases; nucleotides outside the gene matches: 0. CDR3 length: 13 residues. Germline V lookup: CDR1 SNHLY, CDR2 FYNNEI. CDR3 in DNA: TGTGCCAGCAGTGGCGGGGGGTACAATGAGCAGTTCTTC. Protein product: CASSGGGYNEQFF.

The V gene is TRBV11-3, the J gene TRBJ1-1; tentative D call: TRBD1 (5 bases). This CDR3 contains 13 residues. The V gene's germline CDR1 is SGHNT and CDR2 YENEEA. Trimming stripped 5 bases from V and 1 base from J, with 8 bases between. CDR3 protein: CASSRGKNTEAFF. The CDR3 DNA sequence: TGTGCCAGCAGCCGGGGGAAGAACACTGAAGCTTTCTTT.

The chain joins TRBV11-2 to TRBJ2-6, with D perhaps matching TRBD1 or TRBD2 (6 bases each). Trimming took off 9 bases at V and 0 bases at J, with 15 bases between the two ends. CDR3 length: 16 residues. Germline V gene data show CDR1 as SGHAT and CDR2 as FQNNGV. CDR3 DNA sequence: TGTGCCAGTGGGGGGCGGAGGGGCTCTGGGGCCAACGTCCTGACTTTC. Amino acid sequence: CASGGRRGSGANVLTF.

The rearrangement links TRBV21-1 to TRBJ2-5; the table's TRBD1 call for D was not verified on the DNA. TRBV21-1 is shown as a pseudogene. This CDR3 has 17 residues. This CDR3 reads CASSPSGTGETQETQYF. In DNA form, the CDR3 reads TGTGCCAGCAGCCCTTCCGGGACAGGGGAGACTCAAGAGACCCAGTACTTC.

The chain joins TRBV11-3 to TRBJ2-7, with D tentatively TRBD1 (5 bases). This CDR3 is built from 13 residues. Germline values: CDR1 SGHNT, CDR2 YENEEA. Trimming stripped 5 bases from V and 6 bases from J, with 14 bases between. The CDR3 DNA is TGTGCCAGCAGCAACCGACCGGACACCGAGCAGTACTTC. This translates into CASSNRPDTEQYF.

The chain uses TRBV5-4 and TRBJ1-1; D gene uncertain. The CDR3 sequence is 14 residues long. Germline V gene sequence: CDR1 SGHNT, CDR2 YYREEE (reference sequence). V dropped 4 bases and J dropped 2 bases, with 12 bases sitting between them. CDR3 sequence (DNA): TGTGCCAGCAGCCTGGGTCGGATAAACACTGAAGCTTTCTTT. Protein product: CASSLGRINTEAFF.

This chain links TRBV14 with TRBJ1-1; a weak D match, TRBD1 (6 bases). This CDR3 region has 14 residues. Germline loops: CDR1 SGHDN, CDR2 FVKESK. V was cut by 0 bases and J by 6 bases, with 11 bases left in between. The CDR3 DNA reads as TGTGCCAGCAGCCAAGAAAGGGGGGAGTCTGAAGCTTTCTTT. As protein: CASSQERGESEAFF.

The chain recombines TRBV2 with TRBJ1-2; D is unclear. Germline V gene sequence: CDR1 SNHLY, CDR2 FYNNEI. This CDR3 is 15 amino acids long. V shed 0 bases and J shed 4 bases, with 12 bases lying between them. The CDR3 loop is CASSEARVGLYGYTF. The CDR3 coding sequence is TGTGCCAGCAGTGAAGCGAGGGTAGGGCTCTATGGCTACACCTTC.

The V call is TRBV7-2, the J call TRBJ2-1, with TRBD2 as a possible D gene (5 bases). The CDR3 contains 16 residues. Germline-derived CDR1 and CDR2 are SGHTA and FQGNSA. The V and J ends lost 7 bases and 0 bases respectively, with 16 bases between them. The DNA for the CDR3 is TGTGCCAGCAACTTGGGAAGCGGAGGCTCCTACAATGAGCAGTTCTTC. It translates to CASNLGSGGSYNEQFF.

The V gene is TRBV6-4, the J gene TRBJ2-3, with 7 bases identical to TRBD1. The germline V gene encodes CDR1 MRHNA and CDR2 SNTAGT. V trimming: 6 bases; J trimming: 2 bases; junction bases outside the gene matches: 5. The CDR3 has 14 amino acids. The CDR3, as DNA: TGTGCCAGCAGCTCGACAGGGCACACAGATACGCAGTATTTT. Protein: CASSSTGHTDTQYF.

The rearrangement uses TRBV7-8 and TRBJ2-7, with D unresolved. V was trimmed by 2 bases and J by 3 bases, leaving 8 bases between them. Germline V gene sequence: CDR1 SGHVS, CDR2 FQNEAQ. The CDR3 length is 13 residues. The CDR3 region has the DNA TGTGCCAGCAGCTTACATGGTTACTACGAGCAGTACTTC. It encodes CASSLHGYYEQYF. The full variable domain, in which reference TRBV7-8 and TRBJ2-7 provide the parts outside the CDR3, is GAGVSQSPRYKVAKRGQDVALRCDPISGHVSLFWYQQALGQGPEFLTYFQNEAQLDKSGLPSDRFFAERPEGSVSTLKIQRTQQEDSAVYLCASSLHGYYEQYFGPGTRLTVT.

This rearrangement joins TRBV27 to TRBJ1-6; D gene unclear. The ends were cut back, 7 bases at V and 0 bases at J, with 7 bases in the middle. This CDR3 comprises 14 residues. CDR1 is MNHEY and CDR2 is SMNVEV in the germline V gene (reference sequence). CDR3 in amino acids: CASKRSSYNSPLHF. CDR3 nucleotides: TGTGCCAGCAAGCGTTCCTCCTATAATTCACCCCTCCACTTT.